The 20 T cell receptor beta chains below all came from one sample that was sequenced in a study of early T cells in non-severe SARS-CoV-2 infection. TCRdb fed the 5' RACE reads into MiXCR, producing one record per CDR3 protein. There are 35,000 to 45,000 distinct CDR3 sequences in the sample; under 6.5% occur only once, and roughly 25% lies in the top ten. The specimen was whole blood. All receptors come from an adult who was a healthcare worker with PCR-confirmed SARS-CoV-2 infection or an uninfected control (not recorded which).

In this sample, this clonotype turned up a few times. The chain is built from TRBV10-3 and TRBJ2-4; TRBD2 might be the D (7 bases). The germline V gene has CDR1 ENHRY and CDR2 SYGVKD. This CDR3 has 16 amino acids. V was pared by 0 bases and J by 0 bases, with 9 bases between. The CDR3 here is CAISESGGLAKNIQYF. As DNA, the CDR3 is TGTGCCATCAGTGAGTCGGGGGGGCTAGCCAAAAACATTCAGTACTTC.

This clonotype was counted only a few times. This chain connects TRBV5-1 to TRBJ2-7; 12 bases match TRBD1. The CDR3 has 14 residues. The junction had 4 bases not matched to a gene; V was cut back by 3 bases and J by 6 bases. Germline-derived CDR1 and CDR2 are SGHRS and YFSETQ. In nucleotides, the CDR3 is TGCGCCAGCAGCTCCGGGACAGGGGGCGTCGAGCAGTACTTC. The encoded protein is CASSSGTGGVEQYF.

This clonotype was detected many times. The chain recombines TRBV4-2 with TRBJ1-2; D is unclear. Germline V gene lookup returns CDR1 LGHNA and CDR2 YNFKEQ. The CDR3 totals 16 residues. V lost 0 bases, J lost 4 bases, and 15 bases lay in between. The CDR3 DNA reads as TGTGCCAGCAGCCAAGATTACACAAATGCGGGCTATGGCTACACCTTC. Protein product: CASSQDYTNAGYGYTF.

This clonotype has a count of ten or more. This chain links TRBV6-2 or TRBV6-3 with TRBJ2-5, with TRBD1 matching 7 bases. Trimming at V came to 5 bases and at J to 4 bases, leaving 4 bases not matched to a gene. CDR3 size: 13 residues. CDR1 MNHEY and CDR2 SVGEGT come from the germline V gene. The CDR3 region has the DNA TGTGCCAGCAGTAGGGGACAGTTAGAGACCCAGTACTTC. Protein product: CASSRGQLETQYF.

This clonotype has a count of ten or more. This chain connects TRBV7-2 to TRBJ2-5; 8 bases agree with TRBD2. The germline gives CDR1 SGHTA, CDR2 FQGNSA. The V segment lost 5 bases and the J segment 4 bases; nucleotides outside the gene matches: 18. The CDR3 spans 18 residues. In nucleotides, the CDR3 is TGTGCCAGCAGCCTCCCTCCGCCTTACGGGGGGGTTGGAGAGACCCAGTACTTC. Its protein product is CASSLPPPYGGVGETQYF.

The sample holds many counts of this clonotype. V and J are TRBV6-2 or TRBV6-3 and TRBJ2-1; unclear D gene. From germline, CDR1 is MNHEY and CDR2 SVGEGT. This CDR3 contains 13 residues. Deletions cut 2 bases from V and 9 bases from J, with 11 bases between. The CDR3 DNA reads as TGTGCCAGCAGTTACCTAGGTTTAGGTGAGCAGTTCTTC. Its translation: CASSYLGLGEQFF.

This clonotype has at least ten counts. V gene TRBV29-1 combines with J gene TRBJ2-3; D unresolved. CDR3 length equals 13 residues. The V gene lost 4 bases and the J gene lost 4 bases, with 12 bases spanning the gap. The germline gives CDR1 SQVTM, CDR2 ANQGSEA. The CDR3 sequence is CSVAPSRADTQYF. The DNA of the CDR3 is TGCAGCGTTGCCCCCTCTCGGGCAGATACGCAGTATTTT.

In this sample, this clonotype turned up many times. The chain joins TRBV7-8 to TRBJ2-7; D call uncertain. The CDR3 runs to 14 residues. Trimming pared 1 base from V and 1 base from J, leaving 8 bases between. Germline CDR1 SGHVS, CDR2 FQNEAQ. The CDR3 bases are TGTGCCAGCAGCTTAGTCGCACCGTCCTACGAGCAGTACTTC. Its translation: CASSLVAPSYEQYF. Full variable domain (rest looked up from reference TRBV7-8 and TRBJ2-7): GAGVSQSPRYKVAKRGQDVALRCDPISGHVSLFWYQQALGQGPEFLTYFQNEAQLDKSGLPSDRFFAERPEGSVSTLKIQRTQQEDSAVYLCASSLVAPSYEQYFGPGTRLTVT.

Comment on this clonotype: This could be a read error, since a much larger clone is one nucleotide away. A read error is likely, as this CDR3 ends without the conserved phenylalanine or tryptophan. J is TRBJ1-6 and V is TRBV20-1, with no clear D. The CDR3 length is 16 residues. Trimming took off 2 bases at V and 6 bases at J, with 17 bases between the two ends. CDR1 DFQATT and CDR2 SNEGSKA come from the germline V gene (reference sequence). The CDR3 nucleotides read TGCAGTGCTAGATCAGGACTCGCGGAGGGTAATTCACCCCTCCACCTT. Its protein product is CSARSGLAEGNSPLHL.

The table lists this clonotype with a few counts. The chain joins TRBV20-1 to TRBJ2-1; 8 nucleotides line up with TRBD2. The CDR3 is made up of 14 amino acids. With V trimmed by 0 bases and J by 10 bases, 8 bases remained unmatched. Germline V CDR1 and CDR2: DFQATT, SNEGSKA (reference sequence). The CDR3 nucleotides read TGCAGTGCTAGAGATCGGATAGCGGGGATAGAGCAGTTCTTC. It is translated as CSARDRIAGIEQFF.

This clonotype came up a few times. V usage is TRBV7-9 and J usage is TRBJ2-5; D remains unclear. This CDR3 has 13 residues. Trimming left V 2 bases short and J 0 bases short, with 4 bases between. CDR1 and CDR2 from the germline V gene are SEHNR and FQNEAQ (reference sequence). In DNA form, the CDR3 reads TGTGCCAGCAGCTTAAAAAACCAAGAGACCCAGTACTTC. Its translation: CASSLKNQETQYF. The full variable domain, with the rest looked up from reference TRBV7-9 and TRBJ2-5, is DTGVSQNPRHKITKRGQNVTFRCDPISEHNRLYWYRQTLGQGPEFLTYFQNEAQLEKSRLLSDRFSAERPKGSFSTLEIQRTEQGDSAMYLCASSLKNQETQYFGPGTRLLVL.

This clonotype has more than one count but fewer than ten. The CDR3 sequence is CASSLSGTVPYEQYF. CDR3 sequence (DNA): TGTGCCAGCAGTCTGTCCGGGACGGTGCCCTACGAGCAGTACTTC. The chain is built from TRBV5-5 and TRBJ2-7; D could derive from TRBD1 or TRBD2 (5 bases each). V dropped 5 bases and J dropped 2 bases, with 17 bases sitting between them. Looked up from germline, CDR1 is SGHKS and CDR2 is YYEKEE (reference sequence). This CDR3 region has 15 residues.

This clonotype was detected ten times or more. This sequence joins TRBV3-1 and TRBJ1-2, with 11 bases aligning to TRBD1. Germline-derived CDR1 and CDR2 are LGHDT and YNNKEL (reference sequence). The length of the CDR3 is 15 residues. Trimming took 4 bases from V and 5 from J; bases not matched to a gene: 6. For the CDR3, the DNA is TGTGCCAGCAGCCCCCTTGGGACAGGGGGTTATGGCTACACCTTC. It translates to CASSPLGTGGYGYTF.

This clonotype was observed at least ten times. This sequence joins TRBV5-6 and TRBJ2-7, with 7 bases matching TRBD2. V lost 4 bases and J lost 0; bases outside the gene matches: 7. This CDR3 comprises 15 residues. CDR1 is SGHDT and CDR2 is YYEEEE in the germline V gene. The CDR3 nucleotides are TGTGCCAGCAGCAAACGGGAGGTCCCCTCCTACGAGCAGTACTTC. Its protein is CASSKREVPSYEQYF.

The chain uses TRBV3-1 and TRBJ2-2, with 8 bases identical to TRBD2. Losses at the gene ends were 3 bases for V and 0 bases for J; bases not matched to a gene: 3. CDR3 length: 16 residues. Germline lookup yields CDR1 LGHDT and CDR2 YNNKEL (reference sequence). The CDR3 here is CASSQLAGTNTGELFF. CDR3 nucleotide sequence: TGTGCCAGCAGCCAGTTAGCGGGAACGAACACCGGGGAGCTGTTTTTT.

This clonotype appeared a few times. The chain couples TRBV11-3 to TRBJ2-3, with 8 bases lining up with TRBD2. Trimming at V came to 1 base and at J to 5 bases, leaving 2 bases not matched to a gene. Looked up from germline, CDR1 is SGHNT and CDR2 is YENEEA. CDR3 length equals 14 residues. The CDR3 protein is CASSLGLARDTQYF. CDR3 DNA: TGTGCCAGCAGCTTAGGACTAGCGAGAGATACGCAGTATTTT.

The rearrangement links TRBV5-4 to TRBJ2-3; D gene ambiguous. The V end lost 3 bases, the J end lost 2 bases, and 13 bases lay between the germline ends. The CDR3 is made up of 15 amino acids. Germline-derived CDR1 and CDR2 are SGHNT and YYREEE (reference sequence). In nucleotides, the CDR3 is TGTGCCAGCAGCTCATCAGTCAGCCACACAGATACGCAGTATTTT. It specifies CASSSSVSHTDTQYF.

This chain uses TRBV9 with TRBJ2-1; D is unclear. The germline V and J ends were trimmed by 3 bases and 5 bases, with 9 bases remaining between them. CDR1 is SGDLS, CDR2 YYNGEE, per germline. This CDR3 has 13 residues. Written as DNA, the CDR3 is TGTGCCAGCAGCGGAGGAGACCACAATGAGCAGTTCTTC. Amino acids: CASSGGDHNEQFF.

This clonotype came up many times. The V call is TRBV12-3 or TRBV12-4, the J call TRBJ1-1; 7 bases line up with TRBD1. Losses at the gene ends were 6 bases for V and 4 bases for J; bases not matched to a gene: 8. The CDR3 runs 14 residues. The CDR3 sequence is CASRPSQGGTEAFF. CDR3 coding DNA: TGTGCCAGCAGACCCTCGCAGGGGGGCACTGAAGCTTTCTTT.

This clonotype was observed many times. This CDR3 reads CASSQEYTQRISGYTF. The CDR3, as DNA: TGTGCCAGCAGCCAAGAGTACACACAAAGAATATCCGGCTACACCTTC. The chain recombines TRBV4-2 with TRBJ1-2; D not certain. This CDR3 has 16 amino acids. V lost 0 bases and J 8 bases, leaving 19 bases between the germline ends. CDR1 is LGHNA, CDR2 YNFKEQ, per germline.